These 20 T cell receptor beta chains were all obtained from the same sample, sequenced in a study of human T cells and chemical hapten exposure (dated by TCRdb to the early 2020s). Receptor amplification or capture employed RACE. The instrument given in TCRdb is NextSeq 500. Using fastp at Q25 and MiXCR, TCRdb reprocessed the public reads and kept productive beta chains. A single entry per CDR3 protein holds the most common genes and DNA from its merged rows. The sample yields some 42,000 distinct CDR3 sequences; around 8.9% were counted once. 15% of the sample belongs to the ten largest clones. The time point label, read with the paper, signifies: patch test 2, 6 weeks after DPC sensitization. According to the study, the label for this sample's treatment or condition signals: therapeutic diphenylcyclopropenone sensitization with weekly scalp DPC. The specimen was whole blood, collected in connection with sensitization to the hapten diphenylcyclopropenone (DPC). These TCRs come from a middle-aged woman with alopecia areata. Some clones in this sample may be carry-over from other donors' samples.

This clonotype was seen a few times. V is TRBV3-1 and J is TRBJ2-5; TRBD2 is a possible D gene (5 bases). Trimming took off 4 bases at V and 4 bases at J, with 10 bases between the two ends. Germline V gene sequence: CDR1 LGHDT, CDR2 YNNKEL (reference sequence). CDR3 size: 13 residues. The DNA of the CDR3 is TGTGCCAGCAGCCGGCTAGCTTCAGAGACCCAGTACTTC. This gives the protein CASSRLASETQYF.

This clonotype has at least ten counts. This chain connects TRBV6-1 to TRBJ1-6; perhaps TRBD1 as D (5 bases). The CDR3 is 16 amino acids. Trimming stripped 5 bases from V and 2 bases from J, with 13 bases between. Germline values: CDR1 MNHNS, CDR2 SASEGT. The CDR3 DNA sequence: TGTGCCAGCAGTAGGACACCGACCACCTATAATTCACCCCTCCACTTT. Its protein is CASSRTPTTYNSPLHF.

Notes on this clonotype: This could be a read error, since a much larger clone is one nucleotide away. This rearrangement joins TRBV6-2 or TRBV6-3 to TRBJ2-7; D is ambiguous. CDR1 is MNHEY and CDR2 is SVGEGT in the germline V gene. The CDR3 contains 13 residues. The CDR3 region has the DNA TGTGCCAGCAGTTACTCAGCCTCCTACAAGCAGTACTTC. Protein sequence: CASSYSASYKQYF.

Concerning this clonotype itself: An end of the junction does not agree with germline; a read error may underlie this. The J gene is TRBJ2-7, the V gene TRBV2; D unresolved. Germline assignment: CDR1 SNHLY and CDR2 FYNNEI. The CDR3 length is 12 residues. CDR3 residues: CASSEVSYEQYF. CDR3 DNA sequence: TGTGCCAGCAGCGAAGTCTCCTACGAGCAGTACTTC.

This clonotype was seen repeatedly, ten times or more. This rearrangement joins TRBV28 to TRBJ1-2, with TRBD1 identical over 11 bases. J was trimmed by 9 bases and V by 6 bases; bases with no gene match: 12. The CDR3 has 15 amino acids. Germline assignment: CDR1 MDHEN and CDR2 SYDVKM. The CDR3 sequence is CASRSNPGQGVSYTF. The CDR3 DNA is TGTGCCAGCAGGTCTAACCCGGGACAGGGGGTCAGCTACACCTTC.

The chain couples TRBV6-5 to TRBJ1-5, with D hard to call. The CDR3 has 13 residues. Trimming took off 4 bases at V and 7 bases at J, with 11 bases between the two ends. Germline V gene data show CDR1 as MNHEY and CDR2 as SVGAGI. This CDR3 is CASSSVPEQPQHF. CDR3 in DNA: TGTGCCAGCAGTTCGGTACCCGAACAGCCCCAGCATTTT.

This clonotype was counted only a few times. J is TRBJ2-3 and V is TRBV5-1; 8 bases align to TRBD1. This CDR3 contains 13 residues. Germline CDR1 SGHRS, CDR2 YFSETQ. V was clipped by 8 bases and J by 0 bases; unmatched bases: 2. CDR3 protein: CASRTGSTDTQYF. CDR3 DNA: TGCGCCAGTAGGACAGGGAGCACAGATACGCAGTATTTT.

This clonotype was seen ten or more times. V and J are TRBV5-5 and TRBJ2-7; D is possibly TRBD1 (6 bases). Germline V gene data show CDR1 as SGHKS and CDR2 as YYEKEE (reference sequence). The CDR3 loop spans 12 amino acids. Trimming stripped 3 bases from V and 7 bases from J, with 11 bases between. DNA for the CDR3: TGTGCCAGCAGCTACACAGGGAAGGAGCAGTACTTC. It is translated as CASSYTGKEQYF.

This clonotype was seen ten or more times. The CDR3 loop is CASSQEGGGGYGYTF. CDR3 bases: TGTGCCAGCAGCCAAGAAGGCGGGGGCGGCTATGGCTACACCTTC. The genes are TRBV4-2 and TRBJ1-2; D is perhaps TRBD1 (6 bases). Germline CDR1 and CDR2: LGHNA and YNFKEQ. CDR3 length equals 15 residues. The V end lost 0 bases, the J end lost 4 bases, and 12 bases lay between the germline ends.

This clonotype occurred many times. The gene calls are TRBV27 and TRBJ1-4; 7 bases agree with TRBD1. The V gene's germline CDR1 is MNHEY and CDR2 SMNVEV (reference sequence). The V and J ends lost 5 bases and 8 bases, in that order; junction bases with no gene match: 8. This CDR3 contains 14 residues. Here the CDR3 reads CASSANRGVEKLFF. DNA for the CDR3: TGTGCCAGCAGTGCCAACAGGGGAGTGGAAAAACTGTTTTTT.

This clonotype was counted ten times or more. J is TRBJ1-6 and V is TRBV6-1; D may be TRBD1 (5 bases). Trimming took off 6 bases at V and 10 bases at J, with 16 bases between the two ends. This CDR3 contains 14 residues. In germline, CDR1 is MNHNS, CDR2 SASEGT. CDR3 protein: CASSERDELSPLHF. The DNA of the CDR3 is TGTGCCAGCAGCGAACGGGACGAACTGTCACCCCTCCACTTT.

This clonotype showed up many times. The V and J genes are TRBV12-3 or TRBV12-4 and TRBJ2-7; 9 nucleotides match TRBD1. This CDR3 contains 14 residues. The V segment lost 6 bases and the J segment 3 bases; nucleotides outside the gene matches: 6. The CDR3: CASSLGQGNYEQYF. The DNA for the CDR3 is TGTGCCAGCAGCCTTGGACAGGGGAACTACGAGCAGTACTTC.

This clonotype appeared many times. As the CDR3 is not closed by the conserved phenylalanine or tryptophan, this likely results from a read error. No DNA is shown, since the ends of the CDR3 on it are uncertain; the CDR3 is the one TCRdb lists. V and J are TRBV21-1 and TRBJ2-7; TRBD1 is the table's D call and was not checked against the DNA. TRBV21-1 is a known pseudogene. The CDR3 sequence runs 12 residues, both termini included. CDR3 region: CASSKRGQVSEL.

This clonotype came up many times. The rearrangement links TRBV10-2 to TRBJ2-2; D not certain. The CDR3 is made up of 14 amino acids. V was clipped by 0 bases and J by 5 bases, with 7 bases between them. The germline V gene encodes CDR1 WSHSY and CDR2 SAAADI. CDR3 region: CASSESRNTGELFF. The CDR3 DNA reads as TGCGCCAGCAGTGAGTCGAGGAATACCGGGGAGCTGTTTTTT.

This clonotype occurred a few times. This chain joins TRBV12-3 or TRBV12-4 and TRBJ1-6, with 8 bases lining up with TRBD1. With V trimmed by 6 bases and J by 9 bases, 7 bases remained unmatched. This CDR3 comprises 14 residues. The CDR3, as DNA: TGTGCCAGCAGGATGACAGGGGAAGGTTCACCCCTCCACTTT. It codes for CASRMTGEGSPLHF.

Ten or more counts support this clonotype. V gene TRBV5-4 combines with J gene TRBJ1-1; TRBD1 aligns across 7 bases. With 4 bases clipped from V and 1 base from J, the junction kept 13 bases outside the gene matches. The CDR3 loop spans 17 amino acids. Germline V gene sequence: CDR1 SGHNT, CDR2 YYREEE (reference sequence). The CDR3 sequence is CASSTDRASSGNTEAFF. The CDR3 DNA is TGTGCCAGCAGCACCGACAGGGCGAGTAGTGGGAACACTGAAGCTTTCTTT.

This clonotype was picked up many times. This rearrangement joins TRBV6-4 to TRBJ2-1; a possible D gene is TRBD1 (6 bases). The V end was cut by 3 bases, the J end by 0 bases, with 6 bases between. The CDR3 runs 14 residues. Germline-derived CDR1 and CDR2 are MRHNA and SNTAGT. The CDR3 DNA reads TGTGCCAGCAGTGAGGACAGCTCCTACAATGAGCAGTTCTTC. Translated: CASSEDSSYNEQFF.

This clonotype was seen repeatedly, ten times or more. The chain recombines TRBV20-1 with TRBJ2-4; D not resolved. Trimming left V 6 bases short and J 0 bases short, with 12 bases between. Per the germline V gene, CDR1 is DFQATT and CDR2 is SNEGSKA (reference sequence). The CDR3 has 14 amino acids. The CDR3 reads CSAPDLIAKNIQYF. Written as DNA, the CDR3 is TGCAGTGCGCCGGACCTCATAGCCAAAAACATTCAGTACTTC.

This clonotype was seen a few times. This chain joins TRBV27 and TRBJ2-7; D may correspond to TRBD1 or TRBD2 (5 bases each). Germline V lookup: CDR1 MNHEY, CDR2 SMNVEV (reference sequence). Trimming shortened V by 4 bases and J by 6 bases, and 19 bases separated the two germline ends. CDR3 size: 15 residues. The CDR3 DNA reads TGTGCCAGCAGTTCGACCCAGAGGCGAGGGACCGAGCAGTACTTC. As protein: CASSSTQRRGTEQYF.

Many counts were recorded for this clonotype. The rearrangement uses TRBV19 and TRBJ1-1, with 9 bases identical to TRBD1. Germline CDR1 LNHDA, CDR2 SQIVND (reference sequence). The CDR3 runs 15 residues. With V trimmed by 5 bases and J by 4 bases, 8 bases remained unmatched. The CDR3: CASSHPGTGSTEAFF. The CDR3 DNA sequence: TGTGCCAGTAGTCACCCCGGGACAGGGAGCACTGAAGCTTTCTTT.